This T cell receptor beta chain was captured by sequencing in a study of T-cell memory formation after mild COVID-19. General observations from the study: Unconfirmed was the SARS-CoV-2 specificity of second-wave clones that peaked on day 37. Clones that contracted clustered mainly in CM and EM if CD4+ and in EMRA if CD8+.

In its sample, this clonotype was seen a few times. Its target is not known. TCRalpha and TCRbeta libraries used 5'RACE with constant-segment primers and UMIs. One entry per CDR3 protein, called by TCRdb with MiXCR from the 5' RACE reads. The sample contains about 190,000 distinct CDR3 sequences, around a fifth of which appear only once. The sequence was collected from an adult woman who had mild COVID-19 (a few samples of this study predate the infection). Cell type and time point are not known. The source material was PBMCs or a T cell subset sorted from them (not recorded which).

The CDR3 DNA reads as TGTGCCAGCAGTGAATGCTGGGACAGGGGGCTGACAGATACGCAGTATTTT. It encodes CASSECWDRGLTDTQYF. V is TRBV6-1 and J is TRBJ2-3; 12 nucleotides line up with TRBD1. V trimming: 2 bases; J trimming: 3 bases; junction bases outside the gene matches: 6. The length of the CDR3 is 17 residues. CDR1 and CDR2 from the germline V gene are MNHNS and SASEGT.